The rows below give T cell receptor beta chains drawn from one sample of a study of CD8 T cells in Susac syndrome. Via MiXCR, TCRdb re-called the immunoSEQ multiplex PCR reads, giving one row per CDR3 protein. The table records 100,000 to 150,000 distinct CDR3 sequences, around 94% of them present only once. Sequenced sample: CD8+ T cells from PBMCs. Receptors were obtained from a human donor with Susac syndrome. The CDR3 runs from the conserved cysteine through the conserved F or W. A D gene is named only where the DNA matches it firmly. Clone size is stated in some rows and not others, as once, few, many or a class when expanded.

j_call,d_call,v_call,clone_size,cdr3_nt,cdr3_aa
TRBJ2-1,.,TRBV9,.,TGTGCCAGCAGCGTAGGTGAAGGTGGGGATAATGAGCAGTTCTTC,CASSVGEGGDNEQFF
TRBJ2-2,TRBD2,TRBV19,.,TGTGCCAGTAGTATCGAGCGGGGGCTAGGCGGGGAGCTGTTTTTT,CASSIERGLGGELFF
TRBJ2-2,.,TRBV3-1,.,TGTGCCAGCAGCGCAGGGTCGGGCACCGGGGAGCTGTTTTTT,CASSAGSGTGELFF
TRBJ1-5,.,TRBV30,.,TGTGCCTGGAGTGTAGGGATGGTCAACCAGCCCCAGCATTTT,CAWSVGMVNQPQHF
TRBJ2-1,.,TRBV20-1,once,TGCAGTGCTAGAGGGGCTAGCGAGTCCTCCTACAATGAGCAGTTCTTC,CSARGASESSYNEQFF
TRBJ2-6,.,TRBV4-3,once,TGCGCCAGCAGCCAAGATTCCCAGGGATCCTTTGGGGCCAACGTCCTGACTTTC,CASSQDSQGSFGANVLTF
TRBJ2-7,.,TRBV11-2,.,TGTGCCAGCAGCTCCCCCATATCCCGCGAGCAGTACTTC,CASSSPISREQYF
TRBJ2-5,TRBD2,TRBV5-6,.,TGTGCCAGCAGCTCCCGGGGGACTAGATCGACTGAAGAGACCCAGTACTTC,CASSSRGTRSTEETQYF
TRBJ2-7,TRBD1,TRBV5-1,.,TGCGCCAGCAGCTTGGGACGGGGACAGACCTACGAGCAGTACTTC,CASSLGRGQTYEQYF
TRBJ1-1,.,TRBV7-9,.,TGTGCCAGCAGAGGAGGCAGGGCTGAAGCTTTCTTT,CASRGGRAEAFF
TRBJ2-2,.,TRBV13,.,TGTGCCAGCGCACCTCTACAGGGTGGCACCGGGGAGCTGTTTTTT,CASAPLQGGTGELFF
TRBJ2-3,.,TRBV10-3,.,TGTGCCATCAGTGATCAGGCTAGCGAAAGCACAGATACGCAGTATTTT,CAISDQASESTDTQYF
TRBJ2-1,TRBD2,TRBV30,.,TGTGCCTGGAGTGTCCTGGGGAGCGGGGGGGGCAGTGAGCAGTTCTTC,CAWSVLGSGGGSEQFF
TRBJ2-1,TRBD2,TRBV5-4,.,TGTGCCAGCAGCTTGGTTATCGGGGGGAGCTCCTACAATGAGCAGTTCTTC,CASSLVIGGSSYNEQFF
TRBJ2-6,.,TRBV15,.,TGTGCCACCAGCCTCGACTCTGGGGCCAACGTCCTGACTTTC,CATSLDSGANVLTF
TRBJ1-1,.,TRBV11-2,.,TGTGCCAGCAGCTTGATGTCGGGGCTCATGAACACTGAAGCTTTCTTT,CASSLMSGLMNTEAFF
TRBJ2-3,.,TRBV5-1,.,TGCGCCAGCAGCTTGGGCCCGCCCGTGGATACGCAGTATTTT,CASSLGPPVDTQYF
TRBJ1-5,.,TRBV23-1,.,TGCGCCAGCAGTCGAATCCCCGGTAGGTATCAGCCCCAGCATTTT,CASSRIPGRYQPQHF
TRBJ2-5,.,TRBV7-9,.,TGTGCCAGCAGCTTTAACCCCGGGACTTCGCAAGAGACCCAGTACTTC,CASSFNPGTSQETQYF
TRBJ2-1,TRBD2,TRBV6-4,.,TGTGCCAGCAGTCGGGGGGAGGACGTCGATGAGCAGTTCTTC,CASSRGEDVDEQFF
TRBJ2-2,.,TRBV5-1,.,TGCGCCAGCAGCCCACCCTTTAAAGGAACCGGGGAGCTGTTTTTT,CASSPPFKGTGELFF
TRBJ1-1,.,TRBV28,.,TGTGCCAGCAACGAGGGGAGGGACACTGAAGCTTTCTTT,CASNEGRDTEAFF
TRBJ2-5,TRBD1,TRBV28,.,TGTGCCAGCAGTCCAGGGACAGGCCTGGTGGTGGAGACCCAGTACTTC,CASSPGTGLVVETQYF
TRBJ2-3,.,TRBV7-2,.,TGTGCCAGCAGTAACCTTCAACCGTATTTT,CASSNLQPYF
TRBJ2-2,.,TRBV20-1,.,TGCAGTGCTAGAGATCAAAAGGACGGAGACACCGGGGAGCTGTTTTTT,CSARDQKDGDTGELFF
TRBJ1-4,.,TRBV15,.,TGTGCCACCAGCAGACCCAGGACAGAAGAATCTAATGAAAAACTGTTTTTT,CATSRPRTEESNEKLFF
TRBJ1-1,.,TRBV6-4,.,TGTGCCAGCAGCCCCAACGGAGAGGCGAACACTGAAGCTTTCTTT,CASSPNGEANTEAFF
TRBJ2-7,.,TRBV30,.,TGTGCCTGGTCCGCGGGGTACGAGCAGTACTTC,CAWSAGYEQYF
TRBJ2-5,TRBD1,TRBV9,.,TGTGCCAGCAGCAGACCGGGACAGGGAAAAGAGACCCAGTACTTC,CASSRPGQGKETQYF
TRBJ2-1,.,TRBV3-1,once,TGTGCCAGCAGCCAAGATTGGTCGGAAGCCTACAATGAGCAGTTCTTC,CASSQDWSEAYNEQFF
TRBJ2-5,TRBD1,TRBV5-1,.,TGCGCCAGCAGCCCTGGACAGGGGGCATGGGAGACCCAGTACTTC,CASSPGQGAWETQYF
TRBJ1-2,.,TRBV3-1,.,TGTGCCAGCAGCCAAGCTCCCGACCGAGGGTTCTATGGCTACACCTTC,CASSQAPDRGFYGYTF
TRBJ2-5,.,TRBV7-9,.,TGTGCCAGCAGCTCCGGGACCCTCGTGGGGGGAGAGACCCAGTACTTC,CASSSGTLVGGETQYF
TRBJ2-1,TRBD2,TRBV20-1,.,TGCAGTGCTAGAGATCGACGAGCGGGGGGGTTTAGCTCCTACAATGAGCAGTTCTTC,CSARDRRAGGFSSYNEQFF
TRBJ1-1,.,TRBV27,.,TGTGCCAGCAGATCCCAAGGGTTAGGGTGGGGCTACACTGAAGCTTTCTTT,CASRSQGLGWGYTEAFF
TRBJ1-3,.,TRBV6-1,once,TGTGCCAGTTGGGGACTTGCACTCCCGGGAAACACCATATATTTT,CASWGLALPGNTIYF
TRBJ2-1,TRBD2,TRBV12-3/TRBV12-4,.,TGTGCCAGCGGGACTAGCGGGGGCCAAAATGAGCAGTTCTTC,CASGTSGGQNEQFF
TRBJ2-7,.,TRBV3-1,once,TGTGCCAGCAGCCTACAACCTCGTGGGGTCGAGCAGTACTTC,CASSLQPRGVEQYF
TRBJ2-1,.,TRBV13,once,TGTGCCAGCACCCGGGCCACCGGGCCCTACAATGAGCAGTTCTTC,CASTRATGPYNEQFF
TRBJ2-7,.,TRBV12-3/TRBV12-4,once,TGTGCCAGCAGTTTACAGAGCTCCTACGAGCAGTACTTC,CASSLQSSYEQYF
TRBJ2-3,TRBD2,TRBV4-3,.,TGCGCCAGCAGCCAAGCGGCTACAACTAGCGGGAGTAAAGAAGATACGCAGTATTTT,CASSQAATTSGSKEDTQYF
TRBJ1-2,TRBD1,TRBV27,once,TGTGCCAGCAGTAGGGGACAGGGGGCGCTTAACTATGGCTACACCTTC,CASSRGQGALNYGYTF
TRBJ2-3,.,TRBV5-6,.,TGTGCCAGCAGCCGAGAGGGGTATGAGGGTGGGCCAGATACGCAGTATTTT,CASSREGYEGGPDTQYF
TRBJ1-2,.,TRBV4-1,.,TGCGCCAGCAGCCAACGGCAGGAATACTATGGCTACACCTTC,CASSQRQEYYGYTF
TRBJ2-1,.,TRBV29-1,.,TGCAGCGTTGATGTTGGGGCCTCATACAATGAGCAGTTCTTC,CSVDVGASYNEQFF
TRBJ2-7,TRBD2,TRBV2,.,TGTGCCAGCAGTGAGCTAGCGGGGGCCGGCTACGAGCAGTACTTC,CASSELAGAGYEQYF
TRBJ1-6,.,TRBV28,.,TGTGCCAGCAGTTTTAGCAGGGGATGGAATTCACCCCTCCACTTT,CASSFSRGWNSPLHF